These 14 T cell receptor beta chains came from one sample sequenced in a study of T cell responses to AZD1222 COVID-19 vaccine. TCRdb's table, derived via immunoSEQ multiplex PCR, lists solely in-frame clones and lacks some. The table lists under 140,000 clones, 87% of them singletons. The sample consisted of peripheral blood, taken on day 0 of AZD1222 vaccination. The receptors come from an adult in good health.

V is TRBV30 and J is TRBJ1-5; maybe TRBD1 (6 bases). Germline V gene lookup returns CDR1 GTSNPN and CDR2 SVGIG (reference sequence). The CDR3 is made up of 14 amino acids. V dropped 1 base and J dropped 2 bases, with 9 bases sitting between them. The CDR3 sequence: CAWSENRGNQPQHF. The DNA of the CDR3 is TGTGCCTGGAGTGAAAACAGGGGCAATCAGCCCCAGCATTTT.

V usage is TRBV18 and J usage is TRBJ2-7; D unresolved. The CDR3 contains 16 residues. V was trimmed by 2 bases and J by 0 bases, leaving 14 bases between them. Germline values: CDR1 KGHSH, CDR2 LQKENI. CDR3 nucleotide sequence: TGTGCCAGCTCACCAGGTGAGCAGGTTAGCTCCTACGAGCAGTACTTC. Protein: CASSPGEQVSSYEQYF.

The V call is TRBV30, the J call TRBJ1-2, with D possibly matching TRBD1 (5 bases). The germline V gene has CDR1 GTSNPN and CDR2 SVGIG (reference sequence). V was pared by 2 bases and J by 6 bases, with 10 bases between. The CDR3 covers 12 residues. CDR3 DNA: TGTGCCTGGAGTACCGGGGCGCATGGCTACACCTTC. It encodes CAWSTGAHGYTF.

The V call is TRBV7-2, the J call TRBJ1-2, with TRBD1 matching over 8 bases. Germline CDR1 SGHTA, CDR2 FQGNSA. V trimming: 2 bases; J trimming: 3 bases; junction bases outside the gene matches: 2. The CDR3 consists of 14 residues. Here the CDR3 reads CASSLQGADYGYTF. CDR3 DNA sequence: TGTGCCAGCAGCTTACAGGGGGCCGACTATGGCTACACCTTC.

The J gene is TRBJ1-2, the V gene TRBV10-3; TRBD1 matches 9 bases. Germline V gene lookup returns CDR1 ENHRY and CDR2 SYGVKD. This CDR3 has 15 residues. Trimming took 5 bases from V and 2 from J; bases not matched to a gene: 6. CDR3 protein: CAISQGQGPNYGYTF. Written as DNA, the CDR3 is TGTGCCATCAGTCAGGGACAGGGCCCCAACTATGGCTACACCTTC.

The genes are TRBV6-5 and TRBJ1-2; maybe TRBD1 (6 bases). V lost 6 bases and J 7 bases, leaving 12 bases between the germline ends. The CDR3 length is 12 residues. Germline CDR1 and CDR2: MNHEY and SVGAGI. The DNA of the CDR3 is TGTGCCAGCAGGGTACGAGGGGGTGGCTACACCTTC. Its protein product is CASRVRGGGYTF.

The rearrangement joins TRBV7-8 to TRBJ2-3; tentative D call: TRBD2 (7 bases). The CDR3 spans 14 residues. Germline-derived CDR1 and CDR2 are SGHVS and FQNEAQ. With 6 bases removed from V and 3 bases from J, the gap between germline ends came to 13 bases. The CDR3 spells CASRVRGGTDTQYF. CDR3 nucleotides: TGTGCCAGCAGGGTGAGGGGGGGGACAGATACGCAGTATTTT.

This clone was detected once. The rearrangement uses TRBV28 and TRBJ1-2; D is ambiguous. The CDR3 has 15 residues. Trimming removed 2 bases at V and 3 bases at J, with 13 bases between. Germline lookup yields CDR1 MDHEN and CDR2 SYDVKM. CDR3: CASSLSGREDYGYTF. The CDR3 DNA reads TGTGCCAGCAGTTTAAGTGGGAGGGAGGACTATGGCTACACCTTC.

The V and J genes are TRBV28 and TRBJ2-5; tentative D call: TRBD1 (6 bases). Trimming took 2 bases from V and 6 from J, leaving 13 bases between them. From germline, CDR1 is MDHEN and CDR2 SYDVKM. This CDR3 has 14 amino acids. CDR3 region: CASSLPGVGKTQYF. CDR3 nucleotide sequence: TGTGCCAGCAGTTTACCAGGGGTAGGGAAGACCCAGTACTTC.

The V and J genes are TRBV23-1 and TRBJ2-3; D may be TRBD1 (6 bases). Being an ORF, TRBV23-1 has a function that is uncertain. The CDR3 runs to 13 residues. Trimming took 3 bases from V and 3 from J, leaving 7 bases between them. The CDR3 sequence: CASSHGQTDTQYF. The CDR3 nucleotides are TGCGCCAGCAGTCACGGACAGACAGATACGCAGTATTTT.

CDR3 bases: TGTGCCACCAGCACCCGAGCGGGGGACTATGGCTACACCTTC. It specifies CATSTRAGDYGYTF. The chain links TRBV15 to TRBJ1-2, with D perhaps matching TRBD1 (5 bases). Trimming shortened V by 4 bases and J by 3 bases, and 12 bases separated the two germline ends. This CDR3 is 14 amino acids long. Per the germline V gene, CDR1 is LNHNV and CDR2 is YYDKDF (reference sequence).

The chain couples TRBV7-2 to TRBJ2-2, with D unclear. V was cut by 0 bases and J by 0 bases, with 5 bases left in between. In germline, CDR1 is SGHTA, CDR2 FQGNSA. This CDR3 has 15 residues. The CDR3: CASSLASSNTGELFF. The CDR3 coding sequence is TGTGCCAGCAGCTTAGCTAGCTCGAACACCGGGGAGCTGTTTTTT. Drawing the rest from reference TRBV7-2 and TRBJ2-2, the complete variable domain is GAGVSQSPSNKVTEKGKDVELRCDPISGHTALYWYRQSLGQGLEFLIYFQGNSAPDKSGLPSDRFSAERTGGSVSTLTIQRTQQEDSAVYLCASSLASSNTGELFFGEGSRLTVL.

V is TRBV7-8 and J is TRBJ1-6; TRBD1 aligns across 8 bases. The CDR3 totals 15 residues. The V and J ends lost 4 bases and 8 bases, in that order; junction bases with no gene match: 7. Germline V gene lookup returns CDR1 SGHVS and CDR2 FQNEAQ. The CDR3 loop reads CASSWGQVTHSPLHF. The CDR3 coding sequence is TGTGCCAGCAGCTGGGGACAGGTGACCCATTCACCCCTCCACTTT. Using reference TRBV7-8 and TRBJ1-6 for the parts outside the CDR3, the full variable domain is GAGVSQSPRYKVAKRGQDVALRCDPISGHVSLFWYQQALGQGPEFLTYFQNEAQLDKSGLPSDRFFAERPEGSVSTLKIQRTQQEDSAVYLCASSWGQVTHSPLHFGNGTRLTVT.

This sequence joins TRBV6-6 and TRBJ1-1; 7 bases are shared with TRBD1. In germline, CDR1 is MNHNY, CDR2 SVGAGI (reference sequence). The V segment lost 6 bases and the J segment 6 bases; nucleotides outside the gene matches: 7. This CDR3 comprises 13 residues. This CDR3 is CASSLDRAPEAFF. The CDR3 DNA reads TGTGCCAGCAGCCTTGACAGGGCCCCTGAAGCTTTCTTT.